Presented here are 18 T cell receptor beta chains from one specimen sequenced in a study of T-cell memory formation after mild COVID-19. TCRdb itself ran the 5' RACE reads through MiXCR, one entry per CDR3 protein. The table lists fewer than 650,000 distinct CDR3 sequences, approximately 21% of them singletons. Input material: PBMCs or a T cell subset sorted from them (not recorded which). The source of these receptors is an adult woman who had mild COVID-19 (a few samples of this study predate the infection). Cell type and time point are not known.

J is TRBJ1-1 and V is TRBV7-9; D is ambiguous. Germline CDR1 and CDR2: SEHNR and FQNEAQ (reference sequence). The CDR3 totals 15 residues. V gave up 2 bases and J gave up 3 bases, with 13 bases separating them. The CDR3 sequence is CASSLTTGGDTEAFF. The CDR3 DNA sequence: TGTGCCAGCAGCTTAACAACTGGCGGGGACACTGAAGCTTTCTTT.

V gene TRBV6-5 combines with J gene TRBJ2-5; 9 bases are a match to TRBD1. The CDR3 sequence is 13 residues long. CDR1 and CDR2 from the germline V gene are MNHEY and SVGAGI. V trimming: 7 bases; J trimming: 7 bases; junction bases outside the gene matches: 7. CDR3 residues: CASTPGTGRTQYF. As DNA, the CDR3 is TGTGCCAGCACCCCGGGGACAGGGAGGACCCAGTACTTC.

There are a few counts of this clonotype. The chain has TRBV12-3 or TRBV12-4 and TRBJ2-1, with a weak D call TRBD2 (6 bases). This CDR3 has 13 amino acids. Trimming cost V 4 bases and J 9 bases, with 13 bases left between them. CDR3 DNA sequence: TGTGCCAGCAGTTATGGTAGCGGAGGTGAGCAGTTCTTC. Encoded protein: CASSYGSGGEQFF.

The chain is built from TRBV7-3 and TRBJ2-3; D not certain. V shed 8 bases and J shed 3 bases, with 6 bases lying between them. The CDR3 runs 11 residues. Germline V CDR1 and CDR2: SGHTA, FQGTGA. CDR3 sequence (DNA): TGTGCCAGCGGGCATACAGATACGCAGTATTTT. This sequence encodes CASGHTDTQYF. Looking up the rest from reference TRBV7-3 and TRBJ2-3 gives the full variable domain: GAGVSQTPSNKVTEKGKYVELRCDPISGHTALYWYRQSLGQGPEFLIYFQGTGAADDSGLPNDRFFAVRPEGSVSTLKIQRTERGDSAVYLCASGHTDTQYFGPGTRLTVL.

V and J are TRBV10-3 and TRBJ1-5; TRBD1 matches 9 bases. The CDR3 covers 15 residues. Germline V lookup: CDR1 ENHRY, CDR2 SYGVKD. The V gene end was trimmed by 5 bases and the J gene end by 2 bases; junction bases not matched to a gene: 4. In nucleotides, the CDR3 is TGTGCCATCAGTCGGACAGGGGATCGCAATCAGCCCCAGCATTTT. Amino acids: CAISRTGDRNQPQHF.

As regards this clonotype: The junction and the germline gene differ at one end; a read error may be behind it. The rearrangement links TRBV10-3 to TRBJ2-4; maybe TRBD2 (6 bases). There are 18 residues in the CDR3. Germline values: CDR1 ENHRY, CDR2 SYGVKD. The CDR3 spells CDISESGPGALAKNIQYF. The CDR3 DNA reads TGTGACATCAGTGAGAGCGGGCCAGGAGCCCTAGCCAAAAACATTCAGTACTTC.

This rearrangement joins TRBV10-3 to TRBJ1-1; the D is unclear. Between the trimmed V and J ends, which lost 4 bases and 0 bases, there was a span of 12 bases. This CDR3 is 15 amino acids long. The germline CDR1 and CDR2 sequences are ENHRY and SYGVKD. In DNA form, the CDR3 reads TGTGCCATCAGTGGGTTGGATTTCATGAACACTGAAGCTTTCTTT. It translates to CAISGLDFMNTEAFF.

CDR3 in amino acids: CASSYSYGRDNEQFF. Here the CDR3 DNA reads TGTGCCAGCAGTTATTCTTACGGGAGGGACAATGAGCAGTTCTTC. V is TRBV6-2 or TRBV6-3 and J is TRBJ2-1, with 8 bases identical to TRBD2. The CDR3 is made up of 15 amino acids. After removal of 3 bases from V and 5 bases from J, the junction contained 6 bases not matched to a gene. Germline-derived CDR1 and CDR2 are MNHEY and SVGEGT.

This clonotype was seen a handful of times. The chain recombines TRBV7-3 with TRBJ2-5; D is perhaps TRBD1 or TRBD2 (6 bases each). CDR1 and CDR2 (germline): SGHTA, FQGTGA. This CDR3 is 14 amino acids long. V lost 6 bases and J 4 bases, leaving 15 bases between the germline ends. The CDR3, as DNA: TGTGCCAGCAGAGCGGAGGGGGGCACAGAGACCCAGTACTTC. It translates to CASRAEGGTETQYF. Together with reference TRBV7-3 and TRBJ2-5, the CDR3 gives the full variable domain: GAGVSQTPSNKVTEKGKYVELRCDPISGHTALYWYRQSLGQGPEFLIYFQGTGAADDSGLPNDRFFAVRPEGSVSTLKIQRTERGDSAVYLCASRAEGGTETQYFGPGTRLLVL.

The chain couples TRBV12-3 or TRBV12-4 to TRBJ2-2, with 7 nucleotides matching TRBD1. V shed 4 bases and J 7 bases; nucleotides not matched to a gene: 3. This CDR3 spans 13 amino acids. The CDR3 region has the DNA TGTGCCAGCAGTTCAGGGGGTGGCGGGGAGCTGTTTTTT. It codes for CASSSGGGGELFF.

V is TRBV12-3 or TRBV12-4 and J is TRBJ2-3; D is perhaps TRBD1 (5 bases). The CDR3 is 17 residues long. V lost 6 bases and J lost 4, with 23 bases in between. Here the CDR3 reads CASSPDPLGSGSDTQYF. The DNA of the CDR3 is TGTGCCAGCAGCCCCGACCCCCTCGGGTCAGGGTCAGATACGCAGTATTTT.

This clonotype was detected a few times. This chain joins TRBV27 and TRBJ2-7; the match to TRBD1 covers 9 bases. This CDR3 contains 15 residues. The V segment lost 6 bases and the J segment 4 bases; nucleotides outside the gene matches: 10. CDR1 is MNHEY and CDR2 is SMNVEV in the germline V gene (reference sequence). CDR3 protein: CASRPGTGPTYEQYF. As DNA, the CDR3 is TGTGCCAGCAGACCCGGGACAGGGCCCACATACGAGCAGTACTTC.

This clonotype was picked up a small number of times. V and J are TRBV4-1 and TRBJ2-3, with 11 positions matching TRBD2. After removal of 0 bases from V and 3 bases from J, the junction contained 2 bases not matched to a gene. Germline V gene sequence: CDR1 MGHRA, CDR2 YSYEKL. This CDR3 has 16 amino acids. The CDR3 DNA reads TGCGCCAGCAGCCAAGATACTAGCGGGGGAACAGATACGCAGTATTTT. This sequence encodes CASSQDTSGGTDTQYF.

The chain links TRBV7-3 to TRBJ2-1, with TRBD2 matching 9 bases. The CDR3 is 15 amino acids. V was clipped by 1 base and J by 9 bases; unmatched bases: 7. The V gene's germline CDR1 is SGHTA and CDR2 FQGTGA. CDR3 nucleotides: TGTGCCAGCAGCTTAATGGCGGGGGGGAGAGGTGAGCAGTTCTTC. This translates into CASSLMAGGRGEQFF.

This clonotype appeared a few times. The genes are TRBV7-9 and TRBJ2-3, with 13 bases identical to TRBD2. The CDR3 has 17 amino acids. The V and J ends lost 3 bases and 5 bases, in that order; junction bases with no gene match: 8. Germline lookup yields CDR1 SEHNR and CDR2 FQNEAQ (reference sequence). The CDR3 spells CASSFGLAGVSGDTQYF. Here the CDR3 DNA reads TGTGCCAGCAGCTTTGGACTAGCGGGAGTTTCGGGAGATACGCAGTATTTT.

In its sample, this clonotype was seen a few times. The chain employs TRBV29-1 and TRBJ2-7; D is possibly TRBD1 or TRBD2 (5 bases each). Trimming pared 7 bases from V and 2 bases from J, leaving 21 bases between. This CDR3 spans 15 amino acids. The V gene's germline CDR1 is SQVTM and CDR2 ANQGSEA. CDR3 amino acids: CSAPAGNSGPYEQYF. The DNA of the CDR3 is TGCAGCGCCCCGGCGGGCAATTCGGGACCCTACGAGCAGTACTTC.

V is TRBV13 and J is TRBJ1-2, with 11 bases identical to TRBD1. J gave up 7 bases and V 5 bases, and 6 bases lay outside the gene matches. Germline CDR1 reads PRHDT; CDR2 reads FYEKMQ (reference sequence). The CDR3 is 14 residues long. The CDR3 DNA reads as TGTGCCAGCAGCCCGGGACAGGGGGTTTTTGGCTACACCTTC. It translates to CASSPGQGVFGYTF.

This clonotype was seen a handful of times. This chain joins TRBV18 and TRBJ2-1, with TRBD2 identical over 12 bases. With V trimmed by 3 bases and J by 14 bases, 8 bases remained unmatched. The CDR3 has 14 residues. In germline, CDR1 is KGHSH, CDR2 LQKENI. The CDR3 bases are TGTGCCAGCTCACCTCGGACTAGCGGGGACGAAAAGTTCTTC. This encodes CASSPRTSGDEKFF. Based on the CDR3 plus reference TRBV18 and TRBJ2-1, the full variable domain is NAGVMQNPRHLVRRRGQEARLRCSPMKGHSHVYWYRQLPEEGLKFMVYLQKENIIDESGMPKERFSAEFPKEGPSILRIQQVVRGDSAAYFCASSPRTSGDEKFFGPGTRLTVL.